This is a list of T cell receptor beta chains from one sample in a study of T-cell memory formation after mild COVID-19. TCRdb reprocessed the 5' RACE reads with MiXCR, giving one entry per CDR3 protein. The data contain some 600,000 distinct CDR3 sequences, around a sixth of them seen just once; the ten biggest clones take up roughly 7.8%. The sequenced sample was PBMCs or a T cell subset sorted from them (not recorded which). The receptor set was obtained from an adult woman who had mild COVID-19 (a few samples of this study predate the infection). Cell type and time point are not known. Each CDR3 is given with its conserved first and last residue. Each record gives: V gene, J gene, CDR3 length, CDR3 protein.

TRBV6-5,TRBJ2-5,15,CASSGFGTSVETQYF
TRBV4-1,TRBJ2-1,15,CASSHLVAGNNEQFF
TRBV6-1,TRBJ2-1,14,CASSEAQGRNEQFF
TRBV6-6,TRBJ1-1,13,CASSYSIRAEAFF
TRBV28,TRBJ2-5,14,CASSQSGRGETQYF
TRBV18,TRBJ2-5,14,CASSPETVEGTQYF
TRBV6-5,TRBJ2-1,16,CASSTTSGSLQNEQFF
TRBV20-1,TRBJ2-3,14,CSARLAGPTDTQYF
TRBV7-2,TRBJ2-3,13,CASSPSLLDTQYF
TRBV12-3/TRBV12-4,TRBJ2-3,15,CASSQGVFSTDTQYF
TRBV27,TRBJ2-7,14,CASSLLGGGYEQYF
TRBV5-6,TRBJ1-1,16,CASSLEVGRVNTEAFF
TRBV30,TRBJ2-1,14,CASDRGQGYNEQFF
TRBV4-3,TRBJ2-4,15,CASSQGGGAKNIQYF
TRBV4-3,TRBJ2-7,15,CASSLGRAGGYEQYF
TRBV6-2/TRBV6-3,TRBJ2-5,15,CASSQAGTDSETQYF